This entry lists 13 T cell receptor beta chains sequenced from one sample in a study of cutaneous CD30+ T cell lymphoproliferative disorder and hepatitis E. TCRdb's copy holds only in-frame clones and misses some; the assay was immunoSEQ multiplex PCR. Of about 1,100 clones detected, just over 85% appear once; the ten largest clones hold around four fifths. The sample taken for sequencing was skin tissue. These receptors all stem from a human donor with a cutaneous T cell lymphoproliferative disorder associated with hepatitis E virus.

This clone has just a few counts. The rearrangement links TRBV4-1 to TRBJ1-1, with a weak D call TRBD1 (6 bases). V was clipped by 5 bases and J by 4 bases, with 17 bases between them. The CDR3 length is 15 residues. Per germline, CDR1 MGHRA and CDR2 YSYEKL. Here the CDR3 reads CASSEGGGVGTEAFF. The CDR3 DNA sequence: TGCGCCAGCAGCGAAGGGGGGGGCGTAGGCACTGAAGCTTTCTTT.

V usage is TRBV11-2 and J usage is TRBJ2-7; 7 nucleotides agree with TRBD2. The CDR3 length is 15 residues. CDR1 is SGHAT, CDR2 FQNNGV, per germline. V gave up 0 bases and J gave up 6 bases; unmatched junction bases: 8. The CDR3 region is CASSLDTGGPFEQYF. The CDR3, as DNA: TGTGCCAGCAGCTTAGATACGGGGGGACCCTTCGAGCAGTACTTC.

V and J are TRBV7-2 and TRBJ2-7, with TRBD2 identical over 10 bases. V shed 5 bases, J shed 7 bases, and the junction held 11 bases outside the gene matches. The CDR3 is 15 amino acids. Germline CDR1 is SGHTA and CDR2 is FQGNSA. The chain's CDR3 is CASSPERGGSREQYF. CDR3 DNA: TGTGCCAGCAGCCCCGAGCGGGGGGGCTCTAGAGAGCAGTACTTC. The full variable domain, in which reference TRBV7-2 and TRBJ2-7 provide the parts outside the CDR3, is GAGVSQSPSNKVTEKGKDVELRCDPISGHTALYWYRQSLGQGLEFLIYFQGNSAPDKSGLPSDRFSAERTGGSVSTLTIQRTQQEDSAVYLCASSPERGGSREQYFGPGTRLTVT.

The CDR3 sequence: CASSPLLYSNQPQHF. DNA for the CDR3: TGTGCCAGCAGCCCCCTTCTTTATAGCAATCAGCCCCAGCATTTT. V is TRBV27 and J is TRBJ1-5; D is uncertain. Between the trimmed V and J ends, which lost 6 bases and 0 bases, there was a span of 12 bases. This CDR3 is built from 15 residues. Germline loops: CDR1 MNHEY, CDR2 SMNVEV (reference sequence).

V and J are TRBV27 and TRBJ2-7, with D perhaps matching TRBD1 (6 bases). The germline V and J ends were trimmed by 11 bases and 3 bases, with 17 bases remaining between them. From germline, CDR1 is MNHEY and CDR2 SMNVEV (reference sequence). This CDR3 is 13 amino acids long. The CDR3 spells CACGPGHIYEQYF. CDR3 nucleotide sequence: TGTGCCTGTGGACCGGGACACATCTACGAGCAGTACTTC.

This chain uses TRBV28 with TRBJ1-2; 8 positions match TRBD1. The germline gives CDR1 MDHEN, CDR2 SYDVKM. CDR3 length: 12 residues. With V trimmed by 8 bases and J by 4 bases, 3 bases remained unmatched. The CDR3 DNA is TGTGCCAGCCTGGACAGGGCCTATGGCTACACCTTC. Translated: CASLDRAYGYTF.

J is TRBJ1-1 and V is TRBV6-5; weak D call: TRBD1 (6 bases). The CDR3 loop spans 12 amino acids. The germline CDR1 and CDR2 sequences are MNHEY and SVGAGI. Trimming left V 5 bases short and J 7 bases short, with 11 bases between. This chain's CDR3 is CASSDYRDEAFF. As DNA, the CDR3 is TGTGCCAGCAGTGACTACAGGGATGAAGCTTTCTTT.

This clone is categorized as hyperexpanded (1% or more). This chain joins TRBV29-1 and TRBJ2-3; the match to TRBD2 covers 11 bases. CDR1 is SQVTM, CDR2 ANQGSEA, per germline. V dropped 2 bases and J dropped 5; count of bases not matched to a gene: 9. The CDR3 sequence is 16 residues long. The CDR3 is CSVEWWTSGSEDTQYF. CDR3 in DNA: TGCAGCGTTGAATGGTGGACTAGCGGGTCGGAAGATACGCAGTATTTT.

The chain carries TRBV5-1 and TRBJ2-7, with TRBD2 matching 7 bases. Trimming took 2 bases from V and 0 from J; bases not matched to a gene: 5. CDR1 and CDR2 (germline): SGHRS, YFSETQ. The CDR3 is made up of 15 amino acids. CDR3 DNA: TGCGCCAGCAGCTTCAATGGGGGGGACTCCTACGAGCAGTACTTC. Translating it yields CASSFNGGDSYEQYF.

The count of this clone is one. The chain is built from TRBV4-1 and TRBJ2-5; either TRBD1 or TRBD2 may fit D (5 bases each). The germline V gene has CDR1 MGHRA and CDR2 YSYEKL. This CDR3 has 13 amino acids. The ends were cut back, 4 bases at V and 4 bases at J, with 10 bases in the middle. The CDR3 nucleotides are TGCGCCAGCAGCCTCCGGGGCCGAGAGACCCAGTACTTC. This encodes CASSLRGRETQYF.

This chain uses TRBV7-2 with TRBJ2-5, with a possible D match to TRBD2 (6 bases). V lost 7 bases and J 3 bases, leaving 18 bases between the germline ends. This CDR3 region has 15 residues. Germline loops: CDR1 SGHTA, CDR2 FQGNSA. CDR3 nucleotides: TGTGCCAGCACCACACCCCTAGCGATGGAAGAGACCCAGTACTTC. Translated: CASTTPLAMEETQYF.

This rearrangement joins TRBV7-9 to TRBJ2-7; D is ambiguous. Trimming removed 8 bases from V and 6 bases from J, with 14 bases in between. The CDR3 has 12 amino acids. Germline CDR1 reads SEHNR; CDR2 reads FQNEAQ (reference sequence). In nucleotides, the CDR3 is TGTGCCAGCGAAACTCAAAGACGCGAGCAGTACTTC. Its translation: CASETQRREQYF.

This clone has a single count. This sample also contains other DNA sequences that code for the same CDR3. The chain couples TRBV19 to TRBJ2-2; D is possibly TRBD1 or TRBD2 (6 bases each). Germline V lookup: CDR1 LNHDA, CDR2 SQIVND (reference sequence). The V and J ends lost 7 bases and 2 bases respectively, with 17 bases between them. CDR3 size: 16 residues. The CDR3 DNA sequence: TGTGCCAGTACCTTAGCCACGGGGGCTAACACCGGGGAGCTGTTTTTT. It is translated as CASTLATGANTGELFF.